These 18 T cell receptor beta chains share one sample of origin, sequenced in a study of blood T cell repertoires in COVID-19. Sequencing was performed with immunoSEQ multiplex PCR; in TCRdb, only in-frame clones are kept and a portion is missing. The sample lists more than 250,000 clones, about nine tenths occurring once. Sequencing was performed on peripheral blood. The origin of the receptors is a woman aged 30 to 39 with COVID-19, enrolled during active disease.

This sequence joins TRBV5-1 and TRBJ2-5, with D possibly being TRBD2 (5 bases). Deletions cut 1 base from V and 1 base from J, with 8 bases between. CDR3 length: 14 residues. From germline, CDR1 is SGHRS and CDR2 YFSETQ. The CDR3 region has the DNA TGCGCCAGCAGCTTGTTAGCGCTCCAAGAGACCCAGTACTTC. As protein: CASSLLALQETQYF.

With respect to this clone: Other DNA sequences from this sample encode an identical CDR3 as well. The chain joins TRBV6-5 to TRBJ1-1; 8 nucleotides agree with TRBD1. Germline V gene sequence: CDR1 MNHEY, CDR2 SVGAGI. The CDR3 extends over 15 amino acids. Trimming cost V 0 bases and J 1 base; bases outside gene matches: 1. The CDR3 nucleotides read TGTGCCAGCAGTTACTCGGGACAGGCGAACACTGAAGCTTTCTTT. Amino acids: CASSYSGQANTEAFF.

This chain joins TRBV9 and TRBJ2-3; D gene uncertain. The germline gives CDR1 SGDLS, CDR2 YYNGEE. With 0 bases removed from V and 2 bases from J, the gap between germline ends came to 13 bases. The length of the CDR3 is 16 residues. The CDR3 nucleotides are TGTGCCAGCAGCGTAGAGAGAGGATTCCTCACAGATACGCAGTATTTT. Its protein is CASSVERGFLTDTQYF.

CDR3 sequence (DNA): TGTGCCAGCAGCGCAAGGGACAGGGTGGTCCCGATGCGAGCTTTCTTT. Amino acid sequence: CASSARDRVVPMRAFF. V is TRBV13 and J is TRBJ1-1; 9 bases match TRBD1. Germline V gene data show CDR1 as PRHDT and CDR2 as FYEKMQ (reference sequence). The V segment lost 5 bases and the J segment 10 bases; nucleotides outside the gene matches: 17. CDR3 length equals 16 residues.

This chain uses TRBV5-1 with TRBJ1-2; 9 nucleotides match TRBD1. The V gene end was trimmed by 7 bases and the J gene end by 8 bases; junction bases not matched to a gene: 12. CDR3 length equals 14 residues. Looked up from germline, CDR1 is SGHRS and CDR2 is YFSETQ. The CDR3 sequence is CASGQGIPTGGYTF. The CDR3 DNA reads TGCGCCAGCGGACAGGGGATCCCTACGGGAGGCTACACCTTC.

This chain uses TRBV4-1 with TRBJ2-1, with D tentatively TRBD2 (6 bases). With 6 bases removed from V and 8 bases from J, the gap between germline ends came to 23 bases. The length of the CDR3 is 16 residues. Germline-derived CDR1 and CDR2 are MGHRA and YSYEKL. CDR3 nucleotide sequence: TGCGCCAGCAGGAAATTAAAGGGAGGCTTGGTAGATGAGCAGTTCTTC. Its protein is CASRKLKGGLVDEQFF.

This clone was picked up a small number of times. The chain couples TRBV28 to TRBJ1-1; tentative D call: TRBD1 (5 bases). V gave up 5 bases and J gave up 5 bases, with 18 bases separating them. CDR1 and CDR2 from the germline V gene are MDHEN and SYDVKM. This CDR3 region has 15 residues. DNA of the CDR3: TGTGCCAGCAGTCTCCAGGGCAGGTTGGGTACTGAAGCTTTCTTT. The encoded protein is CASSLQGRLGTEAFF.

The gene calls are TRBV6-4 and TRBJ1-1, with D uncertain. Germline V gene sequence: CDR1 MRHNA, CDR2 SNTAGT. V lost 4 bases and J lost 3, with 9 bases in between. This CDR3 region has 13 residues. The CDR3 protein is CASSAGADTEAFF. As DNA, the CDR3 is TGTGCCAGCAGTGCGGGAGCTGACACTGAAGCTTTCTTT.

The rearrangement links TRBV27 to TRBJ2-5, with TRBD1 matching over 7 bases. V gave up 8 bases and J gave up 5 bases; unmatched junction bases: 2. The CDR3 length is 11 residues. Per the germline V gene, CDR1 is MNHEY and CDR2 is SMNVEV (reference sequence). The CDR3 spells CASGTVETQYF. CDR3 nucleotides: TGTGCCAGCGGGACAGTCGAGACCCAGTACTTC.

The J gene is TRBJ2-3, the V gene TRBV9; possibly TRBD1 for D (5 bases). Germline-derived CDR1 and CDR2 are SGDLS and YYNGEE. The CDR3 consists of 15 residues. V was pared by 2 bases and J by 1 base, with 11 bases between. The CDR3 reads CASSVQGIGTDTQYF. The DNA for the CDR3 is TGTGCCAGCAGCGTTCAGGGAATCGGCACAGATACGCAGTATTTT.

This chain uses TRBV7-2 with TRBJ1-6, with TRBD1 as a possible D gene (5 bases). The CDR3 is 13 residues long. The germline CDR1 and CDR2 sequences are SGHTA and FQGNSA. V dropped 5 bases and J dropped 9 bases, with 11 bases sitting between them. DNA of the CDR3: TGTGCCAGCAGCCAAGACAGAGGTTCACCCCTCCACTTT. Its protein product is CASSQDRGSPLHF.

This chain joins TRBV4-1 and TRBJ1-2; D not resolved. The CDR3 is made up of 15 amino acids. V was shortened by 0 bases and J by 8 bases, with 16 bases between the two germline ends. CDR1 and CDR2 (germline): MGHRA, YSYEKL. Here the CDR3 DNA reads TGCGCCAGCAGCCAAGAGTACGCTTCCCTGAGGGGCTACACCTTC. This encodes CASSQEYASLRGYTF.

V gene TRBV13 combines with J gene TRBJ2-1; D is undetermined. Trimming stripped 3 bases from V and 8 bases from J, with 17 bases between. CDR1 and CDR2 (germline): PRHDT, FYEKMQ (reference sequence). The CDR3 loop spans 15 amino acids. CDR3 DNA: TGTGCCAGCAGCTTGAGACTTAAGCTACCGGATGAGCAGTTCTTC. It specifies CASSLRLKLPDEQFF.

V usage is TRBV19 and J usage is TRBJ2-3, with D tentatively TRBD2 (6 bases). Between the trimmed V and J ends, which lost 5 bases and 10 bases, there was a span of 13 bases. This CDR3 comprises 12 residues. Germline V lookup: CDR1 LNHDA, CDR2 SQIVND (reference sequence). This chain's CDR3 is CASSYGGDAQYF. The CDR3 nucleotides are TGTGCCAGTAGTTATGGCGGGGATGCGCAGTATTTT.

This sequence joins TRBV4-1 and TRBJ1-1; TRBD1 might be the D (6 bases). Trimming pared 3 bases from V and 2 bases from J, leaving 10 bases between. The germline V gene encodes CDR1 MGHRA and CDR2 YSYEKL. This CDR3 is built from 14 residues. In DNA, the CDR3 is TGCGCCAGCAGCCAGCCGACAGGCAACACTGAAGCTTTCTTT. Translated, it gives CASSQPTGNTEAFF.

J is TRBJ1-2 and V is TRBV7-9, with D perhaps TRBD1 (6 bases). V lost 3 bases and J 4 bases, leaving 12 bases between the germline ends. The length of the CDR3 is 14 residues. Germline V gene sequence: CDR1 SEHNR, CDR2 FQNEAQ (reference sequence). In DNA form, the CDR3 reads TGTGCCAGCAGCTTCGGGGGGCAGCTCTATGGCTACACCTTC. It yields the protein CASSFGGQLYGYTF.

This chain uses TRBV5-6 with TRBJ2-5; 9 bases line up with TRBD2. The V and J ends lost 4 bases and 4 bases, in that order; junction bases with no gene match: 11. CDR3 length: 16 amino acids. Germline V gene lookup returns CDR1 SGHDT and CDR2 YYEEEE. The CDR3 reads CASSPRAGGPRETQYF. Here the CDR3 DNA reads TGTGCCAGCAGCCCGAGGGCGGGGGGGCCCCGAGAGACCCAGTACTTC. Full variable domain (rest looked up from reference TRBV5-6 and TRBJ2-5): DAGVTQSPTHLIKTRGQQVTLRCSPKSGHDTVSWYQQALGQGPQFIFQYYEEEERQRGNFPDRFSGHQFPNYSSELNVNALLLGDSALYLCASSPRAGGPRETQYFGPGTRLLVL.

A few counts support this clone. The V call is TRBV6-1, the J call TRBJ1-2; no reliable D call. CDR1 is MNHNS and CDR2 is SASEGT in the germline V gene. Trimming pared 3 bases from V and 4 bases from J, leaving 3 bases between. This CDR3 contains 11 residues. In DNA form, the CDR3 reads TGTGCCAGCAGTGACAGCTATGGCTACACCTTC. This sequence encodes CASSDSYGYTF.